This T cell receptor (beta chain) was recorded in a study of beta chain features in type 1 diabetes. Study details: Healthy donors resembled patients in age, gender and cell yields.

With regard to this clone: Its antigen is unidentified. A read error may explain this, as a much larger clone is one base away. The same CDR3 arises from other DNA sequences in this sample as well.

General study points: Shorter templates might be favored by PCR, and equally so in patients and in controls. VDJ junctions from patients with type 1 diabetes contained fewer insertions and more deletions.

By way of CD45RO/CCR7/CD25/CD127/CD95/CD27, the CD4+ regulatory, stem cell-like memory, central memory and naive cells were sorted. The CDR3 has 15 amino acids. The trim removed 6 bases at V and 2 bases at J, leaving 4 bases unmatched. The germline gives CDR1 MDHEN, CDR2 SYDVKM. The entirety of the isolated RNA underwent reverse transcription, so expressed TCRB transcripts were sequenced. TCRdb's table, derived via immunoSEQ multiplex PCR, lists solely in-frame clones and lacks some. The sample records 900,000 or so clones, roughly 17% being singletons. This receptor was taken from a woman aged 18-29 years in good health. J is TRBJ2-6 and V is TRBV28, with 7 bases matching TRBD1. Source material: naive CD4+ T cells from blood. As DNA, the CDR3 is TGTGCCAGCAGCCGTGACAGGGCTGGGGCCAACGTCCTGACTTTC. Its translation: CASSRDRAGANVLTF.